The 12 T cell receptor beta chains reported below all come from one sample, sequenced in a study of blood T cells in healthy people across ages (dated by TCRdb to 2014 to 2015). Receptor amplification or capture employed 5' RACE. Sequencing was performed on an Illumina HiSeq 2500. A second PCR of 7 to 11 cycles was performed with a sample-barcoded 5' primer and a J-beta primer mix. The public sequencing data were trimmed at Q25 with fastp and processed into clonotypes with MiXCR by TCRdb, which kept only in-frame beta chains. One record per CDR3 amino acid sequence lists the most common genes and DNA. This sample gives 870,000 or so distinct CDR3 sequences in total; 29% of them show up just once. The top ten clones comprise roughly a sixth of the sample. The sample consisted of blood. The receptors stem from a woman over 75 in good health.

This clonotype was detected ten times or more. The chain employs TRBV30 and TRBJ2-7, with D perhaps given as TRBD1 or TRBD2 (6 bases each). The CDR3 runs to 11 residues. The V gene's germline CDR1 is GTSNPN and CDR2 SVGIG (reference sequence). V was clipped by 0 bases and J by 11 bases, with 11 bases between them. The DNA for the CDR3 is TGTGCCTGGAGTGTAGGGGGGAATAAGTACTTC. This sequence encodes CAWSVGGNKYF. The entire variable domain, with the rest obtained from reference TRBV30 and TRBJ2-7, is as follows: SQTIHQWPATLVQPVGSPLSLECTVEGTSNPNLYWYRQAAGRGLQLLFYSVGIGQISSEVPQNLSASRPQDRQFILSSKKLLLSDSGFYLCAWSVGGNKYFGPGTRLTVT.

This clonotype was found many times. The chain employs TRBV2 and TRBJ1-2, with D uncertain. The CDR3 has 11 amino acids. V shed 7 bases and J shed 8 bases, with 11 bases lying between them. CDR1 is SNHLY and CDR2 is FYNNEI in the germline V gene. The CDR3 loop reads CASNLSGGYTF. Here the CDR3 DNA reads TGTGCCAGCAATTTATCAGGAGGCTACACCTTC.

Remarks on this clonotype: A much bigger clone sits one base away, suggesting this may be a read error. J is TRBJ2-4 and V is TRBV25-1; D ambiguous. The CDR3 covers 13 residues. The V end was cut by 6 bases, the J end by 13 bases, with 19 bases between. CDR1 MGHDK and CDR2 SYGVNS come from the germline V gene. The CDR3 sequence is CASRDGTVPWQYF. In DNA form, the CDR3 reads TGTGCCAGCAGGGACGGAACAGTCCCCTGGCAGTACTTC. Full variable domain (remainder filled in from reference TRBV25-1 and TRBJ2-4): EADIYQTPRYLVIGTGKKITLECSQTMGHDKMYWYQQDPGMELHLIHYSYGVNSTEKGDLSSESTVSRIRTEHFPLTLESARPSHTSQYLCASRDGTVPWQYFGAGTRLSVL.

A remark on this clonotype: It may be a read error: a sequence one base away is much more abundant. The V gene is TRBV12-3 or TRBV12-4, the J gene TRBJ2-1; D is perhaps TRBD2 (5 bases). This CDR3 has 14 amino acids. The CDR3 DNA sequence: TGTGCCAACAGTTTCGGGGTCTCCTACAATGAGCAGTTCTTC. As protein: CANSFGVSYNEQFF.

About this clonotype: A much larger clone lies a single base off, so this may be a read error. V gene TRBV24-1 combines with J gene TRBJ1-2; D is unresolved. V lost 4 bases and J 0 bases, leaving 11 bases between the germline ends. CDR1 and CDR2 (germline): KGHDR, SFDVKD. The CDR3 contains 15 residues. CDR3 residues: CATSDPDLPNYGYTF. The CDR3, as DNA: TGTGCCACCAGTGACCCAGACCTGCCTAACTATGGCTACACCTTC.

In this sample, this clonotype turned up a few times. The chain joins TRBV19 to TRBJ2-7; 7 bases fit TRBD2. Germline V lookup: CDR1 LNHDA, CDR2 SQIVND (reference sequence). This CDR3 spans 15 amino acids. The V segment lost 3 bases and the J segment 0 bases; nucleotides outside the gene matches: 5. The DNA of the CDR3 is TGTGCCAGTAGTATCCCTCGGGGGGACTCCTACGAGCAGTACTTC. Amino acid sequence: CASSIPRGDSYEQYF.

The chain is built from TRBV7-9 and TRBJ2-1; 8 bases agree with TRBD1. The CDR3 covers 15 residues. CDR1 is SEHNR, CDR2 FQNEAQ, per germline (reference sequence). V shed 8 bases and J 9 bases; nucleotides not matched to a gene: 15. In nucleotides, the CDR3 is TGTGCCAGCGGGCCGGGACAGGACTTTCAGTTTGAGCAGTTCTTC. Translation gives CASGPGQDFQFEQFF.

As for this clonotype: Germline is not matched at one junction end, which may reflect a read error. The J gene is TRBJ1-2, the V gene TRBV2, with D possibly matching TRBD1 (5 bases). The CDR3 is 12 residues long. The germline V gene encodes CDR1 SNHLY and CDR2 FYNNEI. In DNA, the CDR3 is TGTGCCAGCAGTGGCCAGGGTTATGGCTGCACCTTC. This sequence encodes CASSGQGYGCTF.

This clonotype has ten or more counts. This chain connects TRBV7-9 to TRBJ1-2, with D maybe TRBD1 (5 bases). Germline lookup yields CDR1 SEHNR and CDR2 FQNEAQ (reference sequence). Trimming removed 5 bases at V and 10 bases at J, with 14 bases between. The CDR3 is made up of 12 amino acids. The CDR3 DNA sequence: TGTGCCAGCAGCCTCGGGGCCGAGCACTACACCTTC. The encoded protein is CASSLGAEHYTF.

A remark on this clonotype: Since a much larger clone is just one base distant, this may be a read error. The CDR3 DNA sequence: TGTGCCAGCCAGGGGCGAGCTAACTATGACTACACCTTC. It codes for CASQGRANYDYTF. The chain links TRBV7-2 to TRBJ1-2; tentative D call: TRBD1 (6 bases). The CDR3 covers 13 residues. Germline loops: CDR1 SGHTA, CDR2 FQGNSA.

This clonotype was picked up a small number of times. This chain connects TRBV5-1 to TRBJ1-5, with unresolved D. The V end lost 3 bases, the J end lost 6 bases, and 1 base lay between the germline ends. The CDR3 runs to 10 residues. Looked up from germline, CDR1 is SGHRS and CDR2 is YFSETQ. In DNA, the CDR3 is TGCGCCAGCAGCTGTCAGCCCCAGCATTTT. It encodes CASSCQPQHF.

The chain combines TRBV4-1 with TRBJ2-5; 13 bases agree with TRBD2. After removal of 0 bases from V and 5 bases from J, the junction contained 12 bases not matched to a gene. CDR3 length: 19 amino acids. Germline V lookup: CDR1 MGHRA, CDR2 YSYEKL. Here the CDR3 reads CASSQDRLAGGTGSETQYF. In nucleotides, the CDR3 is TGCGCCAGCAGCCAAGATAGACTAGCGGGGGGAACCGGGAGCGAGACCCAGTACTTC.